A single sample gave rise to the 15 T cell receptor beta chains below, sequenced in a study of control samples from healthy donors and cancer patients (dated by TCRdb to about 2020). The receptor library was made with the immunoSEQ multiplex PCR assay. TCRdb retrieved this table from immuneACCESS and kept in-frame rearrangements only. Not all clones are present; in checked studies, unresolved V genes account for under half, and no reason is known for the remainder. This sample comprises 100,000 to 150,000 clones, nearly 90% of them detected only once. 6.5% to 9.5% of the sample goes to the ten largest clones. Sequenced input: PBMCs. All receptors derive from a man aged 50-59 years with head and neck cancer.

V gene TRBV7-2 combines with J gene TRBJ2-1; D is uncertain. The CDR3 is 13 amino acids. In germline, CDR1 is SGHTA, CDR2 FQGNSA. V was clipped by 4 bases and J by 2 bases, with 6 bases between them. The CDR3 region is CASSSTTYNEQFF. The DNA of the CDR3 is TGTGCCAGCAGCTCAACTACCTACAATGAGCAGTTCTTC.

The chain is built from TRBV28 and TRBJ1-5; maybe TRBD1 (5 bases). CDR1 is MDHEN, CDR2 SYDVKM, per germline. The CDR3 spans 14 residues. V was pared by 7 bases and J by 5 bases, with 15 bases between. The CDR3 DNA reads TGTGCCAGCACCTCGGCGCAGGGAGATCAGCCCCAGCATTTT. Residues: CASTSAQGDQPQHF. Supplemented by reference TRBV28 and TRBJ1-5, the full variable domain reads DVKVTQSSRYLVKRTGEKVFLECVQDMDHENMFWYRQDPGLGLRLIYFSYDVKMKEKGDIPEGYSVSREKKERFSLILESASTNQTSMYLCASTSAQGDQPQHFGDGTRLSIL.

The chain couples TRBV7-2 to TRBJ2-7; 7 nucleotides line up with TRBD2. The V and J ends lost 8 bases and 3 bases, in that order; junction bases with no gene match: 10. The CDR3 is made up of 14 amino acids. Germline V lookup: CDR1 SGHTA, CDR2 FQGNSA. Written as DNA, the CDR3 is TGTGCCAGCTCTCATAGGACGGGGGGCTACGAGCAGTACTTC. Its translation: CASSHRTGGYEQYF.

V usage is TRBV3-1 (or the pseudogene TRBV3-2) and J usage is TRBJ2-5; weak D call: TRBD2 (5 bases). The CDR3 totals 15 residues. V lost 1 base and J 4 bases, leaving 13 bases between the germline ends. Germline V gives CDR1 LGHDT, CDR2 YNNKEL (reference sequence). The chain's CDR3 is CASSQVATLGETQYF. In nucleotides, the CDR3 is TGTGCCAGCAGCCAAGTTGCGACACTAGGAGAGACCCAGTACTTC.

The chain is built from TRBV6-5 and TRBJ1-3; 7 nucleotides line up with TRBD1. There are 14 residues in the CDR3. The junction had 5 bases not matched to a gene; V was cut back by 8 bases and J by 1 base. Germline-derived CDR1 and CDR2 are MNHEY and SVGAGI. CDR3 residues: CASSTRGSGNTIYF. The CDR3 nucleotides read TGTGCCAGCTCTACCAGGGGGTCTGGAAACACCATATATTTT.

The genes are TRBV7-9 and TRBJ2-1; 15 nucleotides match TRBD2. Germline CDR1 SEHNR, CDR2 FQNEAQ (reference sequence). The CDR3 loop spans 18 amino acids. Trimming at V came to 4 bases and at J to 2 bases, leaving 6 bases not matched to a gene. The CDR3 region is CASSSGTSGRTTYNEQFF. CDR3 DNA: TGTGCCAGCAGCTCCGGGACTAGCGGGAGGACTACCTACAATGAGCAGTTCTTC.

V is TRBV20-1 and J is TRBJ2-7; D call uncertain. The ends were cut back, 3 bases at V and 2 bases at J, with 11 bases in the middle. The CDR3 spans 13 residues. CDR1 DFQATT and CDR2 SNEGSKA come from the germline V gene (reference sequence). The CDR3 DNA reads as TGCAGTGCTAGTCAACACTCCACCTACGAGCAGTACTTC. Its translation: CSASQHSTYEQYF.

The chain employs TRBV18 and TRBJ1-1; no clear D gene. V was pared by 3 bases and J by 3 bases, with 14 bases between. Germline V gene lookup returns CDR1 KGHSH and CDR2 LQKENI. There are 15 residues in the CDR3. The DNA for the CDR3 is TGTGCCAGCTCACCGGTGGCAGACCCTTACACTGAAGCTTTCTTT. Translation gives CASSPVADPYTEAFF.

Only one count was recorded for this clone. This rearrangement joins TRBV5-6 to TRBJ2-7, with 10 nucleotides matching TRBD2. Germline CDR1 reads SGHDT; CDR2 reads YYEEEE. J lost 0 bases, V lost 3 bases, and 0 bases had no gene match. The CDR3 sequence is 14 residues long. CDR3: CASSWTSGSYEQYF. The CDR3, as DNA: TGTGCCAGCAGCTGGACTAGCGGCTCCTACGAGCAGTACTTC.

The chain uses TRBV7-9 and TRBJ2-7, with D possibly TRBD1 on 5 matching bases. This CDR3 comprises 18 residues. The germline gives CDR1 SEHNR, CDR2 FQNEAQ (reference sequence). V gave up 5 bases and J gave up 7 bases, with 30 bases separating them. The CDR3 bases are TGTGCCAGCAGCCGGTTTAGGGCGCCTGGTGGGGCCTTCGGAGAGCAGTACTTC. This encodes CASSRFRAPGGAFGEQYF.

The rearrangement joins TRBV28 to TRBJ2-5, with a possible D match to TRBD1 (6 bases). Germline CDR1 is MDHEN and CDR2 is SYDVKM. V was pared by 6 bases and J by 1 base, with 18 bases between. The CDR3 runs to 16 residues. In DNA form, the CDR3 reads TGTGCCAGCAGCACCTTAACAGGGAGAGGCCAAGAGACCCAGTACTTC. It specifies CASSTLTGRGQETQYF. Filled out from reference TRBV28 and TRBJ2-5, the complete variable domain reads DVKVTQSSRYLVKRTGEKVFLECVQDMDHENMFWYRQDPGLGLRLIYFSYDVKMKEKGDIPEGYSVSREKKERFSLILESASTNQTSMYLCASSTLTGRGQETQYFGPGTRLLVL.

The chain recombines TRBV5-1 with TRBJ1-5; TRBD1 might be the D (6 bases). This CDR3 is built from 14 residues. The V gene lost 4 bases and the J gene lost 4 bases, with 12 bases spanning the gap. Germline CDR1 reads SGHRS; CDR2 reads YFSETQ. CDR3 in amino acids: CASSLDSDNQPQHF. In nucleotides, the CDR3 is TGCGCCAGCAGCCTGGACAGCGATAATCAGCCCCAGCATTTT.

The chain employs TRBV28 and TRBJ2-7, with 7 bases aligning to TRBD1. After removal of 5 bases from V and 3 bases from J, the junction contained 7 bases not matched to a gene. Germline CDR1 MDHEN, CDR2 SYDVKM. CDR3 length: 14 residues. Here the CDR3 reads CASSTTGVGYEQYF. The CDR3 region has the DNA TGTGCCAGCAGTACCACAGGGGTCGGCTACGAGCAGTACTTC.

V usage is TRBV2 and J usage is TRBJ2-2; the D gene is possibly TRBD1 (5 bases). Per germline, CDR1 SNHLY and CDR2 FYNNEI. The CDR3 covers 14 residues. The V and J ends lost 5 bases and 6 bases respectively, with 13 bases between them. The CDR3 region is CASSSPGWPGELFF. The CDR3 nucleotides are TGTGCCAGCAGTTCGCCAGGGTGGCCCGGGGAGCTGTTTTTT.

On this clone: The junction departs from the called germline gene at one end, perhaps through a read error. The V call is TRBV7-7, the J call TRBJ2-5, with D perhaps assigned TRBD1 or TRBD2 (6 bases each). Germline CDR1 SSHAT, CDR2 FNYEAQ (reference sequence). The CDR3 loop spans 16 amino acids. The CDR3 sequence is CASSLGGATGTETQYF. The DNA for the CDR3 is TGTGCTAGCAGCTTAGGTGGGGCTACAGGGACTGAGACCCAGTACTTC. The whole variable domain, filled in from reference TRBV7-7 and TRBJ2-5, reads GAGVSQSPRYKVTKRGQDVTLRCDPISSHATLYWYQQALGQGPEFLTYFNYEAQPDKSGLPSDRFSAERPEGSISTLTIQRTEQRDSAMYRCASSLGGATGTETQYFGPGTRLLVL.